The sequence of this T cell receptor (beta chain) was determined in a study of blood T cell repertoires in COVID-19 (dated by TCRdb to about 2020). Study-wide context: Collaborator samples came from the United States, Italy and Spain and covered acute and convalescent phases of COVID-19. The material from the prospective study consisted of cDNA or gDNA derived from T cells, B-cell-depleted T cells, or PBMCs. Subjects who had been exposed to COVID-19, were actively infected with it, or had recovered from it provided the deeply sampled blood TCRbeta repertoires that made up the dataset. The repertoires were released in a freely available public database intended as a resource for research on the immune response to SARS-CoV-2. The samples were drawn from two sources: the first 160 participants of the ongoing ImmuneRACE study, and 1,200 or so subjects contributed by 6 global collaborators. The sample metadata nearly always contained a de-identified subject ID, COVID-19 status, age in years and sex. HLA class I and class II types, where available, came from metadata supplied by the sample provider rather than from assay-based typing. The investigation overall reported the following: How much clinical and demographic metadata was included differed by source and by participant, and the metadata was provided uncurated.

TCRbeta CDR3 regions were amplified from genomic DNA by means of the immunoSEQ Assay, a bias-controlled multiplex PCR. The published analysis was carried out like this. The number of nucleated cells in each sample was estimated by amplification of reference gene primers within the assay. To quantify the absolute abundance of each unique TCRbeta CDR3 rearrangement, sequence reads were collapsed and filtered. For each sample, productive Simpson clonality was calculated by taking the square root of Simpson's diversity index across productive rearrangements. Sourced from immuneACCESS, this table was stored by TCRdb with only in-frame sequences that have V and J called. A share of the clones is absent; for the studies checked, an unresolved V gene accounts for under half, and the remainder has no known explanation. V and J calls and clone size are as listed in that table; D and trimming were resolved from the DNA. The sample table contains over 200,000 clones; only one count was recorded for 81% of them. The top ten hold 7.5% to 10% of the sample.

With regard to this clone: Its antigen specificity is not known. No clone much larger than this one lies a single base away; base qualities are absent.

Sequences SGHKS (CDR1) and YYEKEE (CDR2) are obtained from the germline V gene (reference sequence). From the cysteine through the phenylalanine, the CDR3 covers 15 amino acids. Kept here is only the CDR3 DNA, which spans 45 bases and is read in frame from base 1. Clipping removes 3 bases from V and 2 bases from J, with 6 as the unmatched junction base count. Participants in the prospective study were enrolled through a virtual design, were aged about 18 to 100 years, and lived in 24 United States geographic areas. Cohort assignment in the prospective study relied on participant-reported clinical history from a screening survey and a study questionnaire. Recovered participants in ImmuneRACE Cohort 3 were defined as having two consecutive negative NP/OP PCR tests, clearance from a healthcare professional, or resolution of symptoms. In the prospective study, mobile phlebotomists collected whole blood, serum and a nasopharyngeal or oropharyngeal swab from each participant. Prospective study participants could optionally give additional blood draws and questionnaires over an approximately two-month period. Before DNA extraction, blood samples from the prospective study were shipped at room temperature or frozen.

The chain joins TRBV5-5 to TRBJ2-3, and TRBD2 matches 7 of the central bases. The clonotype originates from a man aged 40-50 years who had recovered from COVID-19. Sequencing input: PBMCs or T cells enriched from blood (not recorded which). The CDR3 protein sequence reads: CASSSKRGLTDTQYF. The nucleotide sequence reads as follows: TGTGCCAGCAGCTCCAAGCGGGGCCTCACAGATACGCAGTATTTT.